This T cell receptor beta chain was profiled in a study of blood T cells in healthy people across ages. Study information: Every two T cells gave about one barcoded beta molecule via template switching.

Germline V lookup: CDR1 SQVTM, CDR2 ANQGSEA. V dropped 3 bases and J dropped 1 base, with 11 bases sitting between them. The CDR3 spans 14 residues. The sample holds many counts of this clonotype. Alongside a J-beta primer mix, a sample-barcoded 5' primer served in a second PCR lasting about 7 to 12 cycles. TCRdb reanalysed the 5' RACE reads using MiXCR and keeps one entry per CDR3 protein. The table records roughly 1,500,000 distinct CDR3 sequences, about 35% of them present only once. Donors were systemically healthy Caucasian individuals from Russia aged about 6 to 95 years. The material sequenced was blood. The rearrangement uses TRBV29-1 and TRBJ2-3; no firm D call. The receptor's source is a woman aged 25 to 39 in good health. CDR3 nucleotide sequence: TGCAGCGTTGAGGGCCGAACAGGCACAGATACGCAGTATTTT. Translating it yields CSVEGRTGTDTQYF.